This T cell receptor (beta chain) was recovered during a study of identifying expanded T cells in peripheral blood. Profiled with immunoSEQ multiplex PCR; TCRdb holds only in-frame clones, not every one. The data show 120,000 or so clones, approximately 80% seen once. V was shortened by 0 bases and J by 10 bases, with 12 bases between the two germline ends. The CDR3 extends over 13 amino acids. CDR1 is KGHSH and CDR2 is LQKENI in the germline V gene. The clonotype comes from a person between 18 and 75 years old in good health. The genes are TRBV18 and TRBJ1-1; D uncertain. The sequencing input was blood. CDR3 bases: TGTGCCAGCTCACCACCGAACGGCTTGGGAGCTTTCTTT. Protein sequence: CASSPPNGLGAFF.